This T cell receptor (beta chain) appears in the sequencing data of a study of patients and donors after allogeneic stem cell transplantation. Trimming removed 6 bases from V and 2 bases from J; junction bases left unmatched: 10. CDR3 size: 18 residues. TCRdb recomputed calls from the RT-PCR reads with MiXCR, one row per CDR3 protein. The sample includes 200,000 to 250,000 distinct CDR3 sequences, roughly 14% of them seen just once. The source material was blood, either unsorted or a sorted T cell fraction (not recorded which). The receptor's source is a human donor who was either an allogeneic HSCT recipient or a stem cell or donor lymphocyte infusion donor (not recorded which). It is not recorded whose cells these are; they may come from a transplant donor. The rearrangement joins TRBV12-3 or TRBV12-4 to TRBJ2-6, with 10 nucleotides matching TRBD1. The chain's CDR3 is CASRGRTGGLAGANVLTF. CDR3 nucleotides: TGTGCCAGCAGAGGCCGGACAGGGGGGTTGGCTGGGGCCAACGTCCTGACTTTC.